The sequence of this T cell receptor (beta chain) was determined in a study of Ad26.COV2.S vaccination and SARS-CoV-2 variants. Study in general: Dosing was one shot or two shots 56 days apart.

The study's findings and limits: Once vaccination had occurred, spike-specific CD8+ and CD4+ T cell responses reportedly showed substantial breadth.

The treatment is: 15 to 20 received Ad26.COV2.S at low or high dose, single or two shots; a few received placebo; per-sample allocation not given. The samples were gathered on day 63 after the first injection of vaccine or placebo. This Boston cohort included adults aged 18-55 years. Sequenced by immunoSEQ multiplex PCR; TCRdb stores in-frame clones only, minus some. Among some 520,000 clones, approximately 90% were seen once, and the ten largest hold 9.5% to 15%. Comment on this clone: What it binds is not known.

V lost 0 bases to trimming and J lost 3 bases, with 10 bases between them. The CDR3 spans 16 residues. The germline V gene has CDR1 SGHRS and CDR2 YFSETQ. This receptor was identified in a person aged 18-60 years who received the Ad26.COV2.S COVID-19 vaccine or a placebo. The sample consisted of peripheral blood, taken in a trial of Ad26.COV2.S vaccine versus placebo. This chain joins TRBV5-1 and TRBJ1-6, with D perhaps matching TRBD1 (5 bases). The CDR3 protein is CASSLAGADYNSPLHF. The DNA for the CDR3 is TGCGCCAGCAGCTTGGCTGGGGCAGACTATAATTCACCCCTCCACTTT.